This T cell receptor beta chain was recorded in a study of T cell changes during pregnancy in multiple sclerosis. Assay used: immunoSEQ multiplex PCR; TCRdb lists only in-frame clones, some missing. The sample shows tens of thousands of clones, approximately 92% of them seen only once. V was trimmed by 1 base and J by 1 base, leaving 4 bases between them. CDR1 is MDHEN and CDR2 is SYDVKM in the germline V gene. The CDR3 extends over 13 amino acids. The source was peripheral blood, collected in the first trimester of pregnancy. This TCR was recovered from a female donor with multiple sclerosis, enrolled in a pregnancy study. This rearrangement joins TRBV28 to TRBJ1-1; D gene unclear. Here the CDR3 reads CASSLSWNTEAFF. The CDR3 DNA reads as TGTGCCAGCAGTTTATCATGGAACACTGAAGCTTTCTTT. Using reference TRBV28 and TRBJ1-1 for the parts outside the CDR3, the full variable domain is DVKVTQSSRYLVKRTGEKVFLECVQDMDHENMFWYRQDPGLGLRLIYFSYDVKMKEKGDIPEGYSVSREKKERFSLILESASTNQTSMYLCASSLSWNTEAFFGQGTRLTVV.